A single TCR beta chain is shown here with its context. The data derive from a study of blood T cell repertoires in COVID-19. Only in-frame clones appear in the TCRdb table, and some are missing; sequencing was by immunoSEQ multiplex PCR. This sample has approximately 320,000 clones; more than 75% occur once, and the top ten carry 2% to 3%. This CDR3 is built from 14 residues. The ends were cut back, 1 base at V and 3 bases at J, with 10 bases in the middle. CDR1 and CDR2 (germline): LGHNT, FRNRAP. The genes are TRBV12-5 and TRBJ2-7; tentatively, D is TRBD2 (6 bases). The material sequenced was PBMCs or T cells enriched from blood (not recorded which). The receptor's source is a man between 60 and 75 years old who had recovered from COVID-19. The CDR3 loop reads CASGLAPGSYEQYF. The CDR3, as DNA: TGTGCTAGTGGTTTGGCCCCCGGGAGCTACGAGCAGTACTTC.